The 3 T cell receptor beta chains given below trace back to one sample, sequenced in a study of blood T cell repertoires in COVID-19. TCRdb's table, derived via immunoSEQ multiplex PCR, lists solely in-frame clones and lacks some. This sample has about 210,000 clones, with 70% to 90% found just once. Input material: peripheral blood. All receptors derive from a man aged 45 to 65 with COVID-19, enrolled during active disease.

As for this clone: Other DNA sequences in the same sample also yield this CDR3. The genes are TRBV6-1 and TRBJ2-7, with D tentatively TRBD1 (6 bases). The CDR3 contains 13 residues. The V end was cut by 3 bases, the J end by 3 bases, with 9 bases between. Germline V gene lookup returns CDR1 MNHNS and CDR2 SASEGT. This CDR3 reads CASSDGQSYEQYF. CDR3 DNA sequence: TGTGCCAGCAGTGATGGACAGAGCTACGAGCAGTACTTC.

V and J are TRBV10-3 and TRBJ2-7; 9 bases map to TRBD1. V lost 9 bases and J lost 4; bases outside the gene matches: 4. The CDR3 loop spans 12 amino acids. The germline V gene has CDR1 ENHRY and CDR2 SYGVKD. CDR3 DNA: TGTGCCATTAGACAGGGGGAATACGAGCAGTACTTC. It codes for CAIRQGEYEQYF.

This chain links TRBV2 with TRBJ2-7; 7 nucleotides match TRBD1. The ends lost 2 bases at V and 3 bases at J; junction bases unmatched: 7. The CDR3 is made up of 15 amino acids. Germline V gene data show CDR1 as SNHLY and CDR2 as FYNNEI. The CDR3 region is CASSERGQGVYEQYF. The CDR3 coding sequence is TGTGCCAGCAGTGAAAGGGGGCAGGGGGTCTACGAGCAGTACTTC. Filled out from reference TRBV2 and TRBJ2-7, the complete variable domain reads EPEVTQTPSHQVTQMGQEVILRCVPISNHLYFYWYRQILGQKVEFLVSFYNNEISEKSEIFDDQFSVERPDGSNFTLKIRSTKLEDSAMYFCASSERGQGVYEQYFGPGTRLTVT.